A single T cell receptor beta chain is shown here with its context. Its antigen remains undetermined. No much larger clone is present one base from it, and per-base qualities are unavailable. This entry is derived from a study of blood T cell repertoires in COVID-19 (dated by TCRdb to between 2020 and 2021). A note on the overall study: Samples covering the acute and convalescent phases of COVID-19 were provided by collaborators in the United States, Italy and Spain. The prospective study material was composed of cDNA or gDNA derived from T cells, B-cell-depleted T cells, or PBMCs. Deeply sampled blood TCRbeta repertoires from subjects exposed to, actively infected with, or recovered from COVID-19 were included in the dataset. The repertoires were released in a freely available public database meant as a resource for research on the immune response to SARS-CoV-2. The samples were drawn from the first 160 participants of the ongoing ImmuneRACE study and from about 1,200 subjects provided by 6 global collaborators. The sample metadata nearly always contained a de-identified subject ID, COVID-19 status, age in years and sex. HLA class I and class II types, where available, came from metadata supplied by the sample provider rather than from assay-based typing. The full study reports these points: Clinical and demographic metadata were provided uncurated, with the amount varying by source and participant.

The immunoSEQ Assay, a bias-controlled multiplex PCR, was used to amplify TCRbeta CDR3 regions from genomic DNA. Under the source paper's analysis protocol: The number of nucleated cells in each sample was estimated from the amplification of reference gene primers within the assay. Sequence reads were collapsed and filtered to measure the absolute abundance of every unique TCRbeta CDR3 rearrangement. For each sample, productive Simpson clonality was calculated as the square root of Simpson's diversity index across productive rearrangements. In TCRdb, the immuneACCESS table is reduced to in-frame sequences with V and J assigned. These tables do not hold every clone; where another copy was compared, an unresolved V gene accounts for under half, and the others remain unexplained. For V, J and clone size, that table is used; D and trimming come from the DNA. The sample profile shows 140,000 to 150,000 clones; 82% of them were found once. Over 12% of the sample lies in the top ten.

Collaborating institutions collected whole blood in K2EDTA tubes following their own protocols. For TCRbeta analysis, collaborator samples were shipped as frozen whole blood, as isolated PBMCs, or as DNA extracted from either sample type. The receptor comes from a human donor with acute or convalescent COVID-19. The donor label of this sample is uncertain. The sequenced sample consisted of peripheral blood.

The encoded CDR3 is CASSLQPTGELFF. The base sequence is TGCGCCAGCAGCTTACAACCTACAGGGGAACTGTTTTTT. The chain uses TRBV5-1 and TRBJ1-4, with 7 central nucleotides matching TRBD1. Relative to germline, V is missing 2 bases and J is missing 12 bases, with 7 bases of the junction outside any gene match. The CDR3 sequence holds 13 residues, the cysteine and phenylalanine included. CDR3 DNA only is kept here, 39 bases in frame from base 1. The germline V gene gives CDR1 as SGHRS and CDR2 as YFSETQ.